This TCR beta chain was retrieved from a study of blood T cell repertoires in COVID-19. Measured with immunoSEQ multiplex PCR; TCRdb has only the in-frame clones, and not every one. The sample has almost 200,000 clones; about 85% are singletons. Seattle researchers signed up patients amid active infection and tracked them longitudinally. CDR3 size: 14 residues. Per the germline V gene, CDR1 is SGHTA and CDR2 is FQGNSA. The junction had 5 bases not matched to a gene; V was cut back by 3 bases and J by 9 bases. This rearrangement joins TRBV7-2 to TRBJ2-1; 10 nucleotides agree with TRBD2. This sequence was found in a man between 60 and 75 years old with COVID-19, enrolled during active disease. Sequencing was done on a sample of peripheral blood. For the CDR3, the DNA is TGTGCCAGCAGCTTCGGACTAGCGGTTAGTGAGCAGTTCTTC. It translates to CASSFGLAVSEQFF. The entire variable domain, with the rest obtained from reference TRBV7-2 and TRBJ2-1, is as follows: GAGVSQSPSNKVTEKGKDVELRCDPISGHTALYWYRQSLGQGLEFLIYFQGNSAPDKSGLPSDRFSAERTGGSVSTLTIQRTQQEDSAVYLCASSFGLAVSEQFFGPGTRLTVL.